The T cell receptor beta chain under discussion was sequenced for a study of OX40 agonist ivuxolimab in advanced cancers. The overall study: The patients' treatment was ivuxolimab, an agonistic anti-OX40 (CD134) antibody. General observations from the study: Some nonresponders likewise displayed low normalized T-cell clonal expansion. Among patients with partial responses at 0.1-3.0 mg/kg, clonal expansion was among the lowest.

Patients had blood sampled at baseline and again on cycle 4 day 1 and cycle 7 day 1. Assay: immunoSEQ multiplex PCR; the TCRdb copy retains only in-frame clones and omits some. The repertoire includes about 12,000 clones, roughly 89% of them detected once, and approximately 49% sits in the top ten. This clone has a single count. Antigen: not known. Trimming took 5 bases from V and 6 from J, leaving 10 bases between them. This CDR3 is 12 amino acids long. The V gene's germline CDR1 is MNHEY and CDR2 SMNVEV (reference sequence). The source was CD4+ or CD8+ T cells sorted from blood, collected in a trial of the OX40 agonist ivuxolimab. The genes are TRBV27 and TRBJ1-2; tentatively, D is TRBD1 (6 bases). This clonotype originated in an adult with an advanced solid tumor such as melanoma, head and neck, liver or kidney cancer. In DNA, the CDR3 is TGTGCCAGCAGTACGGGGGCGAATGGCTACACCTTC. This gives the protein CASSTGANGYTF.